The next 6 T cell receptor beta chains were all read from a single sample in a study of PD-1 blockade in classical Hodgkin lymphoma. TCRdb's table, derived via immunoSEQ multiplex PCR, lists solely in-frame clones and lacks some. The data show around 30,000 clones, about four fifths seen once. Noted time point: cycle 4 day 1 (C4D1), after less than seven weeks of nivolumab. After autologous stem cell transplantation all patients relapsed, and prior brentuximab vedotin exposure differed between cohorts. Sequencing was performed on peripheral blood mononuclear cells (PBMCs), taken before the fourth cycle of nivolumab. These receptors were obtained from a human donor with classical Hodgkin lymphoma.

J is TRBJ1-5 and V is TRBV10-3; D gene unclear. CDR3 size: 15 residues. Germline V gene lookup returns CDR1 ENHRY and CDR2 SYGVKD. The ends were cut back, 3 bases at V and 2 bases at J, with 11 bases in the middle. The CDR3 loop is CAISDKVMGNQPQHF. CDR3 nucleotide sequence: TGTGCCATCAGTGATAAGGTTATGGGCAATCAGCCCCAGCATTTT.

The genes are TRBV7-6 and TRBJ2-3; 13 bases are shared with TRBD2. Germline V gene lookup returns CDR1 SGHVS and CDR2 FNYEAQ. The junction had 7 bases not matched to a gene; V was cut back by 6 bases and J by 4 bases. The CDR3 is made up of 16 amino acids. Here the CDR3 reads CASSYGLAGASDTQYF. The CDR3 DNA reads as TGTGCCAGCAGTTACGGACTAGCGGGAGCCTCAGATACGCAGTATTTT.

The chain is built from TRBV28 and TRBJ1-2, with D perhaps TRBD1 (5 bases). This CDR3 comprises 14 residues. Trimming removed 6 bases from V and 6 bases from J, with 17 bases in between. CDR1 is MDHEN and CDR2 is SYDVKM in the germline V gene. The CDR3 bases are TGTGCCAGCAGACGCCAGGGAGGTGTGGATGGCTACACCTTC. Its protein is CASRRQGGVDGYTF.

The V call is TRBV28, the J call TRBJ2-7; a weak D match, TRBD1 (6 bases). Germline V gene lookup returns CDR1 MDHEN and CDR2 SYDVKM. This CDR3 spans 15 amino acids. Trimming removed 5 bases from V and 3 bases from J, with 17 bases in between. The CDR3 DNA is TGTGCCAGCAGTCCTCAGGGGCCCTTGGACTACGAGCAGTACTTC. This codes for CASSPQGPLDYEQYF.

In regard to this clone: A junction end diverges from the germline sequence, so it may reflect a read error. The genes are TRBV6-1 and TRBJ1-2; no reliable D call. Per germline, CDR1 MNHNS and CDR2 SASEGT. The CDR3 spans 13 residues. The CDR3 loop reads CASSESLLPSNVF. CDR3 coding DNA: TGTGCCAGCAGTGAAAGTCTTTTGCCGTCGAACGTGTTC.

This clone has a handful of counts. This chain joins TRBV2 and TRBJ2-1; D is uncertain. CDR3 length equals 13 residues. V was cut by 3 bases and J by 0 bases, with 3 bases left in between. Germline V gene data show CDR1 as SNHLY and CDR2 as FYNNEI. DNA for the CDR3: TGTGCCAGCAGTGAGGACTCCTACAATGAGCAGTTCTTC. Translated, it gives CASSEDSYNEQFF.